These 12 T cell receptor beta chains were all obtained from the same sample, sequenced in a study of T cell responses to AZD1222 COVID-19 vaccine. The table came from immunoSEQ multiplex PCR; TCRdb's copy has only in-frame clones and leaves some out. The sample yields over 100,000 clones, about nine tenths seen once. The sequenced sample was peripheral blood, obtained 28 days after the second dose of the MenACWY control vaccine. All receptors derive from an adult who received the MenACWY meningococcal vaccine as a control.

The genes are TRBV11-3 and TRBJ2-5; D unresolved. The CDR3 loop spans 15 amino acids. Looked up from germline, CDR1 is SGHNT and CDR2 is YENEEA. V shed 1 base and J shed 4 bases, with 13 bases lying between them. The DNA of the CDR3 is TGTGCCAGCAGCTTAGTGTTCGGACGCTCAGAGACCCAGTACTTC. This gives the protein CASSLVFGRSETQYF.

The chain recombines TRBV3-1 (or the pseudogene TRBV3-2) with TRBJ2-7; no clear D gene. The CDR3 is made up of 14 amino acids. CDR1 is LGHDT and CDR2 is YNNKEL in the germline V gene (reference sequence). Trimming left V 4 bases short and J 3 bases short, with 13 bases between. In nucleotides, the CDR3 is TGTGCCAGCAGCCCCGACAAGGGCGTCTACGAGCAGTACTTC. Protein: CASSPDKGVYEQYF.

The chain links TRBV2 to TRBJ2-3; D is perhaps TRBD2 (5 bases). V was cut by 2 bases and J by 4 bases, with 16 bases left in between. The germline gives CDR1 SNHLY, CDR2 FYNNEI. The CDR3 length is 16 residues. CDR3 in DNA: TGTGCCAGCAGTGAAAAGGGTGGCGGGTTTGCAGATACGCAGTATTTT. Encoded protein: CASSEKGGGFADTQYF.

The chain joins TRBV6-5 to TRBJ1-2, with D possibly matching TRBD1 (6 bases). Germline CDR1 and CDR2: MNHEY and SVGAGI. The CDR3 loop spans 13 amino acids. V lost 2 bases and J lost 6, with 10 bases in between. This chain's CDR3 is CASSYLSGDGYTF. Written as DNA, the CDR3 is TGTGCCAGCAGTTACCTGTCAGGGGATGGCTACACCTTC.

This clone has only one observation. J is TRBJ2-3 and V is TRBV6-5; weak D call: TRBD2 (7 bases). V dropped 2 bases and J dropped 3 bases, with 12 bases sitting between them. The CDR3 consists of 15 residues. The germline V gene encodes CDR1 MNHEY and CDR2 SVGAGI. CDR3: CASSYEGGQTDTQYF. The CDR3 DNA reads TGTGCCAGCAGTTACGAGGGGGGGCAAACAGATACGCAGTATTTT.

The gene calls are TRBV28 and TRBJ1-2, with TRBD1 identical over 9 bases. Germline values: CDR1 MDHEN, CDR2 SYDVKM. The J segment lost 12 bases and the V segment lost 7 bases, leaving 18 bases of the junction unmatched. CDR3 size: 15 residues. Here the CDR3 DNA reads TGTGCCAGCACCACTATTGCCGGGACAGGGAGGCCCCACACCTTC. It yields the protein CASTTIAGTGRPHTF.

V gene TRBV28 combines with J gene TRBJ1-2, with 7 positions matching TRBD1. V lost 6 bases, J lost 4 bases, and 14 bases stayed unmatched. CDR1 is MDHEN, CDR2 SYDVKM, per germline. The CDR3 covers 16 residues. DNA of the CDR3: TGTGCCAGCAGCCCACTCGGACAGGACGGGGGCTATGGCTACACCTTC. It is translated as CASSPLGQDGGYGYTF.

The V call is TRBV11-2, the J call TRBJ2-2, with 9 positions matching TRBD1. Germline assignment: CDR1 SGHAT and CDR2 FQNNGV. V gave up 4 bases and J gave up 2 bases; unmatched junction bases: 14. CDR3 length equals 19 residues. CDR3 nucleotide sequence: TGTGCCAGCAGCTCCCCCGCCGGGACAGGGATAGTTAACACCGGGGAGCTGTTTTTT. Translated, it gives CASSSPAGTGIVNTGELFF.

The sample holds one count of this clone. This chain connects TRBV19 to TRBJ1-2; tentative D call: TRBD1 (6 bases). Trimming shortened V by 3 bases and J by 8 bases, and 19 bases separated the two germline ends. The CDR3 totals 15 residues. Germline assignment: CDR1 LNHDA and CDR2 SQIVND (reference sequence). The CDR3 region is CASSMRGRGVGGYTF. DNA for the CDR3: TGTGCCAGTAGTATGAGGGGCAGGGGCGTCGGGGGCTACACCTTC.

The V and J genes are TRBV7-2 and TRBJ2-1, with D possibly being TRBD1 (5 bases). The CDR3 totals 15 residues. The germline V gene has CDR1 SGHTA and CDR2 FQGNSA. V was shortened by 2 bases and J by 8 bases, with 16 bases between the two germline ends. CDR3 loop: CASSLFPGSQYEQFF. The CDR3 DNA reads TGTGCCAGCAGCTTATTCCCAGGGTCCCAATATGAGCAGTTCTTC.

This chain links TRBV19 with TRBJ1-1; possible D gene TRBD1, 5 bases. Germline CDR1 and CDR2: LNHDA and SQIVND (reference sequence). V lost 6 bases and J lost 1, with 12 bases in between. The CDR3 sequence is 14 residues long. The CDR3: CASRGQGKNTEAFF. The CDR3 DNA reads TGTGCCAGTAGGGGCCAGGGCAAGAACACTGAAGCTTTCTTT.

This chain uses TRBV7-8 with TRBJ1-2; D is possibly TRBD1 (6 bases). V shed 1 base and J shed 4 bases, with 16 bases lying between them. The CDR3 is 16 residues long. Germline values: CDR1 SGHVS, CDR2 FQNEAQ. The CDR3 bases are TGTGCCAGCAGCTTAGAGTCGGGAACAGGGCGCTATGGCTACACCTTC. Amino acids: CASSLESGTGRYGYTF.